This T cell receptor (beta chain) was found in a study of neoadjuvant nivolumab and ipilimumab in lung cancer. In germline, CDR1 is GTSNPN, CDR2 SVGIG (reference sequence). The CDR3 is made up of 13 amino acids. J gave up 6 bases and V 0 bases, and 1 base lay outside the gene matches. Libraries were prepared by immunoSEQ multiplex PCR; TCRdb keeps only in-frame clonotypes and omits some of them. The sample includes some 4,300 clones, roughly four fifths of them seen just once. The chain has TRBV30 and TRBJ1-1, with TRBD1 matching 10 bases. Specimen: adjacent normal lung tissue, collected after neoadjuvant nivolumab, alone or with ipilimumab, at or shortly before surgery. The sequence was obtained from an adult with non-small cell lung cancer. CDR3 protein: CAWSVGTGAEAFF. The CDR3 DNA reads TGTGCCTGGAGTGTAGGGACAGGGGCTGAAGCTTTCTTT.